These 24 T cell receptor beta chains were sequenced from one sample in a study of CD8 T cells in ankylosing spondylitis. MiXCR was run by TCRdb on the 5' RACE reads, yielding one entry per CDR3 protein. The table lists a few hundred thousand distinct CDR3 sequences, 20% of them singletons. Sequenced: blood, either unsorted or a sorted T cell fraction (not recorded which). These receptors all come from a male donor with ankylosing spondylitis or in good health (not recorded which).

This clonotype was seen more than once but under ten times. This chain joins TRBV6-1 and TRBJ2-5; no definite D call. The CDR3 contains 12 residues. From germline, CDR1 is MNHNS and CDR2 SASEGT. Between the trimmed V and J ends, which lost 5 bases and 4 bases, there was a span of 8 bases. This CDR3 is CASSPIGETQYF. CDR3 nucleotide sequence: TGTGCCAGCAGTCCTATAGGAGAGACCCAGTACTTC.

CDR3: CASSTQKRARGDGNEQFF. CDR3 coding DNA: TGTGCCAGCAGCACACAGAAGCGAGCCAGGGGGGATGGCAATGAGCAGTTCTTC. The chain recombines TRBV9 with TRBJ2-1; the D gene is possibly TRBD1 (7 bases). V was trimmed by 4 bases and J by 6 bases, leaving 26 bases between them. Germline values: CDR1 SGDLS, CDR2 YYNGEE. This CDR3 is built from 18 residues.

This chain links TRBV28 with TRBJ2-5; D not certain. V was shortened by 1 base and J by 2 bases, with 8 bases between the two germline ends. Per the germline V gene, CDR1 is MDHEN and CDR2 is SYDVKM. The CDR3 has 14 amino acids. This CDR3 reads CASSLSWSQETQYF. The CDR3 DNA reads as TGTGCCAGCAGTTTATCTTGGTCTCAAGAGACCCAGTACTTC.

The gene calls are TRBV30 and TRBJ2-7; D gene unclear. CDR1 is GTSNPN, CDR2 SVGIG, per germline (reference sequence). V lost 0 bases and J lost 6, with 12 bases in between. The CDR3 is 13 amino acids. DNA for the CDR3: TGTGCCTGGAGTGTAATCGCCGGATCCGAGCAGTACGTC. This gives the protein CAWSVIAGSEQYV.

The chain has TRBV10-1 and TRBJ1-2; no definite D call. V was clipped by 5 bases and J by 7 bases, with 14 bases between them. CDR1 is WNHNN, CDR2 SYGVQD, per germline (reference sequence). CDR3 size: 13 residues. The CDR3 DNA reads TGCGCCAGCAGTCCAACAACGAGCCGTGGCTACACCTTC. Translating gives CASSPTTSRGYTF.

This clonotype was detected a few times. The rearrangement uses TRBV18 and TRBJ1-5; 10 bases agree with TRBD1. The V gene end was trimmed by 6 bases and the J gene end by 1 base; junction bases not matched to a gene: 9. Germline-derived CDR1 and CDR2 are KGHSH and LQKENI. There are 17 residues in the CDR3. CDR3 sequence reads: CASSRGQGRESNQPQHF. For the CDR3, the DNA is TGTGCCAGCTCCCGGGGACAGGGGAGAGAAAGCAATCAGCCCCAGCATTTT.

This clonotype has just a few counts. V is TRBV6-1 and J is TRBJ1-1; perhaps TRBD1 as D (6 bases). Germline V lookup: CDR1 MNHNS, CDR2 SASEGT. The V gene lost 6 bases and the J gene lost 4 bases, with 21 bases spanning the gap. There are 16 residues in the CDR3. The CDR3 sequence: CASSPRGIPRGTEAFF. CDR3 DNA: TGTGCCAGCAGCCCCCGGGGGATCCCCAGGGGCACTGAAGCTTTCTTT.

This clonotype has ten or more counts. The germline gene is not matched at one end of the junction; a read error may be the cause. The V and J genes are TRBV29-1 and TRBJ2-1, with 9 bases aligning to TRBD1. CDR3 size: 15 residues. Germline CDR1 SQVTM, CDR2 ANQGSEA. CDR3 DNA sequence: TGCAGCGTAGAAGGGACAGGGAGAATCTACAATGAGCAGTTCTTC. It codes for CSVEGTGRIYNEQFF.

This chain connects TRBV20-1 to TRBJ2-3; 11 positions match TRBD2. Trimming took 2 bases from V and 5 from J; bases not matched to a gene: 12. CDR3 size: 17 residues. The V gene's germline CDR1 is DFQATT and CDR2 SNEGSKA (reference sequence). In nucleotides, the CDR3 is TGCAGTGCTAGATCGATGGTAGCGGGGGGGCTGGTAGATACGCAGTATTTT. Its protein product is CSARSMVAGGLVDTQYF.

This clonotype was found a few times. This chain joins TRBV20-1 and TRBJ2-1; no clear D. The CDR3 contains 13 residues. The germline V gene encodes CDR1 DFQATT and CDR2 SNEGSKA (reference sequence). Trimming removed 3 bases at V and 0 bases at J, with 6 bases between. CDR3 residues: CSARRNSYNEQFF. CDR3 DNA: TGCAGTGCTAGGCGTAACTCCTACAATGAGCAGTTCTTC.

The chain's CDR3 is CASSLGGRLEETQYF. The CDR3 region has the DNA TGTGCCAGCAGCTTAGGGGGGCGGCTAGAAGAGACCCAGTACTTC. J is TRBJ2-5 and V is TRBV7-3; D is perhaps TRBD1 or TRBD2 (6 bases each). Germline V lookup: CDR1 SGHTA, CDR2 FQGTGA. Between the trimmed V and J ends, which lost 2 bases and 3 bases, there was a span of 13 bases. The CDR3 spans 15 residues.

The chain has TRBV3-1 and TRBJ2-1; 10 bases fit TRBD2. J lost 4 bases, V lost 5 bases, and 11 bases had no gene match. This CDR3 spans 17 amino acids. Germline assignment: CDR1 LGHDT and CDR2 YNNKEL (reference sequence). The CDR3 sequence: CASSGGVAGGLYNEQFF. CDR3 bases: TGTGCCAGCAGCGGAGGAGTAGCGGGGGGTCTATACAATGAGCAGTTCTTC.

The gene calls are TRBV5-1 and TRBJ2-1, with a tentative D call TRBD2 (6 bases). Per the germline V gene, CDR1 is SGHRS and CDR2 is YFSETQ. CDR3 length equals 13 residues. V lost 4 bases and J lost 10, with 15 bases in between. CDR3 bases: TGCGCCAGCAGCCCACGACTAGTAGGCGAGCAGTTCTTC. It codes for CASSPRLVGEQFF.

J is TRBJ2-5 and V is TRBV5-4; D not resolved. CDR3 length: 14 residues. V lost 6 bases to trimming and J lost 5 bases, with 17 bases between them. Per the germline V gene, CDR1 is SGHNT and CDR2 is YYREEE (reference sequence). The CDR3: CASTLGGFRETQYF. The CDR3 region has the DNA TGTGCCAGCACCCTAGGTGGCTTCAGGGAGACCCAGTACTTC.

This clonotype was seen more than once but under ten times. J is TRBJ2-5 and V is TRBV3-1; weak D call: TRBD2 (5 bases). V lost 5 bases to trimming and J lost 3 bases, with 7 bases between them. This CDR3 is built from 12 residues. Germline V CDR1 and CDR2: LGHDT, YNNKEL (reference sequence). The CDR3 region is CASSSGKETQYF. The CDR3 DNA reads TGTGCCAGCAGCTCCGGGAAAGAGACCCAGTACTTC.

The chain couples TRBV7-6 to TRBJ2-1; TRBD1 might be the D (6 bases). This CDR3 is 15 amino acids long. Trimming cost V 2 bases and J 6 bases, with 14 bases left between them. Germline assignment: CDR1 SGHVS and CDR2 FNYEAQ. The CDR3 nucleotides read TGTGCCAGCAGCTTAAGGCCTAGAGGGGGCAATGAGCAGTTCTTC. As protein: CASSLRPRGGNEQFF. Based on the CDR3 plus reference TRBV7-6 and TRBJ2-1, the full variable domain is GAGVSQSPRYKVTKRGQDVALRCDPISGHVSLYWYRQALGQGPEFLTYFNYEAQQDKSGLPNDRFSAERPEGSISTLTIQRTEQRDSAMYRCASSLRPRGGNEQFFGPGTRLTVL.

This clonotype showed up many times. V usage is TRBV6-2 or TRBV6-3 and J usage is TRBJ1-1, with a possible D match to TRBD1 (6 bases). CDR3 size: 12 residues. Germline CDR1 reads MNHEY; CDR2 reads SVGEGT. Trimming shortened V by 1 base and J by 9 bases, and 9 bases separated the two germline ends. The CDR3 reads CASSYLGGQAFF. CDR3 sequence (DNA): TGTGCCAGCAGTTACTTGGGGGGGCAAGCTTTCTTT.

The chain uses TRBV5-5 and TRBJ1-4; D is unclear. This CDR3 region has 15 residues. The V end was cut by 0 bases, the J end by 3 bases, with 9 bases between. CDR1 is SGHKS and CDR2 is YYEKEE in the germline V gene (reference sequence). CDR3 coding DNA: TGTGCCAGCAGCTTGGGGGCGCGGTCTAATGAAAAACTGTTTTTT. It yields the protein CASSLGARSNEKLFF.

V is TRBV5-1 and J is TRBJ1-5; D gene unclear. This CDR3 has 13 residues. CDR1 and CDR2 (germline): SGHRS, YFSETQ. Trimming removed 6 bases at V and 5 bases at J, with 12 bases between. CDR3 sequence: CASISAADQPQHF. In nucleotides, the CDR3 is TGCGCCAGCATATCGGCAGCCGATCAGCCCCAGCATTTT.

The V gene is TRBV5-1, the J gene TRBJ2-2; D unresolved. The CDR3 contains 17 residues. The V end lost 4 bases, the J end lost 2 bases, and 18 bases lay between the germline ends. Germline V gene lookup returns CDR1 SGHRS and CDR2 YFSETQ. The CDR3 DNA reads as TGCGCCAGCAGCCCTGGGAATACGGGCCTCAACACCGGGGAGCTGTTTTTT. Translating it yields CASSPGNTGLNTGELFF.

The sample holds many counts of this clonotype. This chain joins TRBV10-3 and TRBJ1-2; unclear D gene. Germline CDR1 and CDR2: ENHRY and SYGVKD. V was clipped by 10 bases and J by 4 bases, with 10 bases between them. The CDR3 has 11 amino acids. CDR3 DNA sequence: TGTGCCACCAAATCCTTCTATGGCTACACCTTC. Protein: CATKSFYGYTF.

This clonotype was observed many times. V gene TRBV29-1 combines with J gene TRBJ2-3; tentatively, D is TRBD2 (5 bases). The CDR3 is made up of 13 amino acids. The germline gives CDR1 SQVTM, CDR2 ANQGSEA. V was clipped by 6 bases and J by 2 bases, with 12 bases between them. The CDR3 DNA is TGCAGCGTAGCTGCCCGGGACACAGATACGCAGTATTTT. This gives the protein CSVAARDTDTQYF.

The chain has TRBV5-5 and TRBJ1-6; the D is unclear. Trimming removed 0 bases at V and 2 bases at J, with 9 bases between. This CDR3 is 16 amino acids long. Germline V gene lookup returns CDR1 SGHKS and CDR2 YYEKEE (reference sequence). As DNA, the CDR3 is TGTGCCAGCAGCTTGGATCGCTCGGCCTATAATTCACCCCTCCACTTT. Translating it yields CASSLDRSAYNSPLHF.

This chain joins TRBV5-1 and TRBJ1-6; D is ambiguous. This CDR3 is 14 amino acids long. Germline loops: CDR1 SGHRS, CDR2 YFSETQ. V was shortened by 3 bases and J by 5 bases, with 9 bases between the two germline ends. Here the CDR3 DNA reads TGCGCCAGCAGCTGGGATGGGAATAATTCACCCCTCCACTTT. Residues: CASSWDGNNSPLHF. Complete variable domain (other parts from reference TRBV5-1 and TRBJ1-6): KAGVTQTPRYLIKTRGQQVTLSCSPISGHRSVSWYQQTPGQGLQFLFEYFSETQRNKGNFPGRFSGRQFSNSRSEMNVSTLELGDSALYLCASSWDGNNSPLHFGNGTRLTVT.